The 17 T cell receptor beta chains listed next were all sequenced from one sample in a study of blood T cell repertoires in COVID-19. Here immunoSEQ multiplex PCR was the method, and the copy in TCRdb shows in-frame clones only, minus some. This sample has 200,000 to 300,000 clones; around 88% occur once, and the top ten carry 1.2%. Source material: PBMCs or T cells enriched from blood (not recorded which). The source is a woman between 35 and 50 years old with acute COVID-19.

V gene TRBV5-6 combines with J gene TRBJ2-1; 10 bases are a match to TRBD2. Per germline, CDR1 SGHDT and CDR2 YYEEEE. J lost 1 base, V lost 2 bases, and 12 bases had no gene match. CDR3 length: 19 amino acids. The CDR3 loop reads CASSLFGTSGTYSYNEQFF. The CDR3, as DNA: TGTGCCAGCAGCTTATTTGGCACTAGCGGGACCTATTCCTACAATGAGCAGTTCTTC.

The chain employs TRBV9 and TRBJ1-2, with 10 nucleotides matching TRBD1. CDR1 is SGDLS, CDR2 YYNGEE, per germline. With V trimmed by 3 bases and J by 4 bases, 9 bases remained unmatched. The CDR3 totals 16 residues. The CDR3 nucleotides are TGTGCCAGCAGCGCCGGGTTGGGACAGGGGATCTATGGCTACACCTTC. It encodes CASSAGLGQGIYGYTF.

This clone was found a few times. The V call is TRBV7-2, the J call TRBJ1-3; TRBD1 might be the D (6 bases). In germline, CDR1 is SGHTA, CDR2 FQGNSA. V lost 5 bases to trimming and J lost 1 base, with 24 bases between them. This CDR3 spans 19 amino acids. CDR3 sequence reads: CASSPGAGYRDSSGNTIYF. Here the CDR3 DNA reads TGTGCCAGCAGCCCTGGGGCCGGCTACAGGGATTCATCTGGAAACACCATATATTTT.

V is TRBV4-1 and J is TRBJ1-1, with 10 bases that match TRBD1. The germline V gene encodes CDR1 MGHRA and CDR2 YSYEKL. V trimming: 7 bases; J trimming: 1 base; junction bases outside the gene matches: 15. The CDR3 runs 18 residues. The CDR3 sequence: CASKTGGAVKDWNTEAFF. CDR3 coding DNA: TGCGCCAGCAAGACAGGGGGCGCGGTTAAAGATTGGAACACTGAAGCTTTCTTT.

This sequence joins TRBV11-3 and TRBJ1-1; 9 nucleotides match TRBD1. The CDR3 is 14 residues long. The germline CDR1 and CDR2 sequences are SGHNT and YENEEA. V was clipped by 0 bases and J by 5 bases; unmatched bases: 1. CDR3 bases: TGTGCCAGCAGCTTAGAGGGACAGGGAACTGAAGCTTTCTTT. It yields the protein CASSLEGQGTEAFF.

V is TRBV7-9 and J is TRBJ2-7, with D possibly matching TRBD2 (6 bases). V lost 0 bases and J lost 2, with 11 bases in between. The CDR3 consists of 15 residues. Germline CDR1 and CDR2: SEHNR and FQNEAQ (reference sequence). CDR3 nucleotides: TGTGCCAGCAGCTTAGCGCGGGACGTGCCCTACGAGCAGTACTTC. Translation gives CASSLARDVPYEQYF.

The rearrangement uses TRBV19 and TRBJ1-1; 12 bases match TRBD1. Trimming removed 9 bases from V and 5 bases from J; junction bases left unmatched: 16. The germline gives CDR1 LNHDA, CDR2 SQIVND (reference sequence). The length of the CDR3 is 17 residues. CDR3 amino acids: CASTTFGDRGLGTEAFF. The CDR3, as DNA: TGTGCCAGCACTACATTTGGGGACAGGGGGCTGGGAACTGAAGCTTTCTTT.

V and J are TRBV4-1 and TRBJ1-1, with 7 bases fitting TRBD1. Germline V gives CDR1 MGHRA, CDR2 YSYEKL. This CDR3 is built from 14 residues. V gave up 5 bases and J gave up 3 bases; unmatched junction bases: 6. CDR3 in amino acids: CASSARDSHTEAFF. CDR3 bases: TGCGCCAGCAGCGCCCGGGACAGTCACACTGAAGCTTTCTTT.

The CDR3 coding sequence is TGTGCCAGCAGCTTAAATCGGGTTAGTGGCTACACCTTC. Amino acid sequence: CASSLNRVSGYTF. The V gene is TRBV7-2, the J gene TRBJ1-2; D remains unclear. V lost 2 bases and J lost 7, with 11 bases in between. The CDR3 has 13 amino acids. In germline, CDR1 is SGHTA, CDR2 FQGNSA.

The DNA of the CDR3 is TGTGCCAGCAGCTGGTCGGCTAGCGGGGTTGGTGAGCAGTTCTTC. It yields the protein CASSWSASGVGEQFF. This sequence joins TRBV2 and TRBJ2-1; 9 positions agree with TRBD2. Germline V lookup: CDR1 SNHLY, CDR2 FYNNEI. The V segment lost 6 bases and the J segment 9 bases; nucleotides outside the gene matches: 12. CDR3 length equals 15 residues.

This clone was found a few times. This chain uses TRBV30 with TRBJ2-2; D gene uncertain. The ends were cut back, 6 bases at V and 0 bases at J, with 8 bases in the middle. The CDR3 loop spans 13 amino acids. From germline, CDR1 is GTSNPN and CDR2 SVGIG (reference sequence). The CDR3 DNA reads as TGTGCCTGTGACACCACGAACACCGGGGAGCTGTTTTTT. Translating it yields CACDTTNTGELFF.

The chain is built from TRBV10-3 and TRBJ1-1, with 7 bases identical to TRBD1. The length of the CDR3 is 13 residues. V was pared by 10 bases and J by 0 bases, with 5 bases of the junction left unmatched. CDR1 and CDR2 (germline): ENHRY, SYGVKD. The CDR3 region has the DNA TGTGCCACCCGGGACAGTATGAACACTGAAGCTTTCTTT. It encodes CATRDSMNTEAFF.

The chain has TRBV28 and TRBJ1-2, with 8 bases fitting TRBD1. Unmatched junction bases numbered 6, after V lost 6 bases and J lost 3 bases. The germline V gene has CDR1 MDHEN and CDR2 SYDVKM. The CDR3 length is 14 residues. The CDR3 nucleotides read TGTGCCAGCAGGGGGACAGGAGGATACTATGGCTACACCTTC. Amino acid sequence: CASRGTGGYYGYTF.

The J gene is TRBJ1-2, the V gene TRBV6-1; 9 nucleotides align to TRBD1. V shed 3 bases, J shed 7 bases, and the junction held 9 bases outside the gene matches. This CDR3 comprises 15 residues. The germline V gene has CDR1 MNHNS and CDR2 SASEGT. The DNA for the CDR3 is TGTGCCAGCAGTGAGGGGACAGGGAGGATCGGTGGCTACACCTTC. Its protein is CASSEGTGRIGGYTF.

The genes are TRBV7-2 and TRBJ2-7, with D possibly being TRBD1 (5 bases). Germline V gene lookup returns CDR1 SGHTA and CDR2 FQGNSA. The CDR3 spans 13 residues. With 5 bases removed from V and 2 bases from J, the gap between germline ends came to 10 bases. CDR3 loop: CASSRRGTYEQYV. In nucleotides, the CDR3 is TGTGCCAGCAGCAGAAGGGGTACCTACGAGCAGTACGTC.

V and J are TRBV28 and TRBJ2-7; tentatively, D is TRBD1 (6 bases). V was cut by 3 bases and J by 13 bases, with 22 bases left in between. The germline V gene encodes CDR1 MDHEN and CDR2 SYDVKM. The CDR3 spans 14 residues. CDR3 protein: CASSFPGQPWERYV. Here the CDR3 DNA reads TGTGCCAGCAGTTTCCCTGGACAGCCCTGGGAACGATACGTC.

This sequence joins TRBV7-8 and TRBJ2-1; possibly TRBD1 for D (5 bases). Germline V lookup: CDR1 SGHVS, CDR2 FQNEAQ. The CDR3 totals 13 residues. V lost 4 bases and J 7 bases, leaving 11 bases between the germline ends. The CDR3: CASSSAGWNEQFF. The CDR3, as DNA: TGTGCCAGCAGCTCGGCAGGGTGGAATGAGCAGTTCTTC.